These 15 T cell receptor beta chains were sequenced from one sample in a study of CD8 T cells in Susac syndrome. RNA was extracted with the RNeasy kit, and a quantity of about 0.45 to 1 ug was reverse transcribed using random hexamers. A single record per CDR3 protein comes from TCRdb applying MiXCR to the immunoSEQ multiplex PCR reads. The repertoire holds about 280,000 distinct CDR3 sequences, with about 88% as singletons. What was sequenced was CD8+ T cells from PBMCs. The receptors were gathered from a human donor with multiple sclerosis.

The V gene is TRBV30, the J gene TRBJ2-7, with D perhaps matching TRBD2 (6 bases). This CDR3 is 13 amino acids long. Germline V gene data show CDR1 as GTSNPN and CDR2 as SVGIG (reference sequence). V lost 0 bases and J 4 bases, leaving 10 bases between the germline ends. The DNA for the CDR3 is TGTGCCTGGAGTGTATTCGGGGGATACGAGCAGTACTTC. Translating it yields CAWSVFGGYEQYF.

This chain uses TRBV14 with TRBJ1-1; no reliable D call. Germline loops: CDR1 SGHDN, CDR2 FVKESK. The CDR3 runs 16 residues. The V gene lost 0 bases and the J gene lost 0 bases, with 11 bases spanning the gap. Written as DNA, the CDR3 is TGTGCCAGCAGCCAAGATGGAGAGGGCATGAACACTGAAGCTTTCTTT. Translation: CASSQDGEGMNTEAFF.

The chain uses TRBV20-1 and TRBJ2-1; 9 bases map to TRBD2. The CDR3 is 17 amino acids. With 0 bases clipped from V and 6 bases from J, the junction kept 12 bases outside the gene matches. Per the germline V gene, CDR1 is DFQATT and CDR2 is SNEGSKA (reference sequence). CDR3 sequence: CSARDLQSGRWGNEQFF. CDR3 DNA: TGCAGTGCTAGAGACCTCCAAAGCGGGAGGTGGGGCAATGAGCAGTTCTTC.

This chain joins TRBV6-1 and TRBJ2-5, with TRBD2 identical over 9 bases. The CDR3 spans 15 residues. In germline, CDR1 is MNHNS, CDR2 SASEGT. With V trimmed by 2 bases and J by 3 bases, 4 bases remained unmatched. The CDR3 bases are TGTGCCAGCAGTGAATTGAGACTAGCGGAAGAGACCCAGTACTTC. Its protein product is CASSELRLAEETQYF.

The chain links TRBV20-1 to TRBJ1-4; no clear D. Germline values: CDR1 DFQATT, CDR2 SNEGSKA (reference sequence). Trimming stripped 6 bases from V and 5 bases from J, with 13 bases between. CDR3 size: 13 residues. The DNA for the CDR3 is TGCAGTGCGCCTGGACGGAAAAATGAAAAACTGTTTTTT. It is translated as CSAPGRKNEKLFF.

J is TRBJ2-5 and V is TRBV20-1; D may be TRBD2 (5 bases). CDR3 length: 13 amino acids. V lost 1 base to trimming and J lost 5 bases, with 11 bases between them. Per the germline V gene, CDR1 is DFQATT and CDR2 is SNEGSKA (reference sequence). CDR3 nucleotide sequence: TGCAGTGCTAGAGGAACTAGTCCCGAGACCCAGTACTTC. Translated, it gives CSARGTSPETQYF.

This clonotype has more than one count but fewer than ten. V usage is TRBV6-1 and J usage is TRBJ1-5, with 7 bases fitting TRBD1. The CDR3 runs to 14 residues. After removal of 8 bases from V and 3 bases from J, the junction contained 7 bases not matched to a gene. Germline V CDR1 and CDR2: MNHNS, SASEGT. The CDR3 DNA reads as TGTGCCAGCTCTACCCAGGGGGTCAATCAGCCCCAGCATTTT. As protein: CASSTQGVNQPQHF.

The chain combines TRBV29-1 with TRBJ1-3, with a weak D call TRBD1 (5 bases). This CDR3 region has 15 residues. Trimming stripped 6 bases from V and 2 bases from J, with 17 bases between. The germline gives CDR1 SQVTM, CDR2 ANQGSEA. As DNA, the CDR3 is TGCAGCGTCTCAGGCCGGGGGTTAGCTGGAAACACCATATATTTT. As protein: CSVSGRGLAGNTIYF.

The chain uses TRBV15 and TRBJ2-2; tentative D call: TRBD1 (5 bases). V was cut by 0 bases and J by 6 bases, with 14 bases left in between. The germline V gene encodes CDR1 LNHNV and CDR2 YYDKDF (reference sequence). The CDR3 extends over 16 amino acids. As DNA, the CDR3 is TGTGCCACCAGCAGAGAAAGACAGATAAGGGCCGGGGAGCTGTTTTTT. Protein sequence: CATSRERQIRAGELFF.

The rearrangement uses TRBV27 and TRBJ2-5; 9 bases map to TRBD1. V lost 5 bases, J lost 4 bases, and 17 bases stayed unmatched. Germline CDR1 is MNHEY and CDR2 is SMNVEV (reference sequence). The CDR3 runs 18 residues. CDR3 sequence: CASSAAGTGPRRGETQYF. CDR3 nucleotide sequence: TGTGCCAGCAGTGCCGCCGGGACAGGGCCGCGCCGGGGAGAGACCCAGTACTTC.

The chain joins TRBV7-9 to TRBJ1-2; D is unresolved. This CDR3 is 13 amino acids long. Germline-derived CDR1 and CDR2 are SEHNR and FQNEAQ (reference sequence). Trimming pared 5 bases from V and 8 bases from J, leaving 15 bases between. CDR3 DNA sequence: TGTGCCAGCAGCCCCCCGTTGGCGAGCGGCTACACCTTC. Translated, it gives CASSPPLASGYTF.

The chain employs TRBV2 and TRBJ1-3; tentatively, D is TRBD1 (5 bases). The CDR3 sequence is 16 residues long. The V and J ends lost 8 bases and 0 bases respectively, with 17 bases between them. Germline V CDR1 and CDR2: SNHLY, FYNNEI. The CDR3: CASRWGWDDSGNTIYF. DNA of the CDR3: TGTGCCAGCCGATGGGGGTGGGACGACTCTGGAAACACCATATATTTT.

The CDR3 bases are TGTGCCAGCAGTTACCCCACGGGAGGGGCAGATACGCAGTATTTT. Amino acid sequence: CASSYPTGGADTQYF. The V and J genes are TRBV6-5 and TRBJ2-3; 8 bases are a match to TRBD2. J was trimmed by 4 bases and V by 2 bases; bases with no gene match: 5. The germline gives CDR1 MNHEY, CDR2 SVGAGI. This CDR3 has 15 residues.

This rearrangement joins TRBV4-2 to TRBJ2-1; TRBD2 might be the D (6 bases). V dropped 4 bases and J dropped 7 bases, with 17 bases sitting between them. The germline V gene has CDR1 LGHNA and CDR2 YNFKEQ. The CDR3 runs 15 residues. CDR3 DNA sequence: TGTGCCAGCAGCCCTTGGCCGTCTAGCGCAAATGAGCAGTTCTTC. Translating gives CASSPWPSSANEQFF.

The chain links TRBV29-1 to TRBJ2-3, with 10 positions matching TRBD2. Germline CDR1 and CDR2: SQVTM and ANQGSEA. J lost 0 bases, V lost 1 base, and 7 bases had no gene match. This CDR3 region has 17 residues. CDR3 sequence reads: CSVEGGASGGSTDTQYF. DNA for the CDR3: TGCAGCGTTGAAGGCGGCGCTAGCGGGGGTAGCACAGATACGCAGTATTTT.